This TCR beta chain was identified during a study of shared clonotypes between healthy human individuals. The data were produced by immunoSEQ multiplex PCR, yet TCRdb's version contains in-frame clones alone and is incomplete. Of 2 million to 2.5 million clones listed, roughly 94% are singletons. Germline V gives CDR1 SGHRS, CDR2 YFSETQ. V dropped 7 bases and J dropped 4; count of bases not matched to a gene: 7. The CDR3 has 14 amino acids. The clonotype comes from a man younger than 35 in good health. The sequenced material came from naive CD4+ T cells sorted from blood. Subset given: CD45RA+ positively selected. The chain combines TRBV5-1 with TRBJ2-1; TRBD1 agrees at 8 bases. The CDR3 loop is CASQMDRAYNEQFF. The CDR3 coding sequence is TGCGCCAGCCAAATGGACAGGGCGTACAATGAGCAGTTCTTC.